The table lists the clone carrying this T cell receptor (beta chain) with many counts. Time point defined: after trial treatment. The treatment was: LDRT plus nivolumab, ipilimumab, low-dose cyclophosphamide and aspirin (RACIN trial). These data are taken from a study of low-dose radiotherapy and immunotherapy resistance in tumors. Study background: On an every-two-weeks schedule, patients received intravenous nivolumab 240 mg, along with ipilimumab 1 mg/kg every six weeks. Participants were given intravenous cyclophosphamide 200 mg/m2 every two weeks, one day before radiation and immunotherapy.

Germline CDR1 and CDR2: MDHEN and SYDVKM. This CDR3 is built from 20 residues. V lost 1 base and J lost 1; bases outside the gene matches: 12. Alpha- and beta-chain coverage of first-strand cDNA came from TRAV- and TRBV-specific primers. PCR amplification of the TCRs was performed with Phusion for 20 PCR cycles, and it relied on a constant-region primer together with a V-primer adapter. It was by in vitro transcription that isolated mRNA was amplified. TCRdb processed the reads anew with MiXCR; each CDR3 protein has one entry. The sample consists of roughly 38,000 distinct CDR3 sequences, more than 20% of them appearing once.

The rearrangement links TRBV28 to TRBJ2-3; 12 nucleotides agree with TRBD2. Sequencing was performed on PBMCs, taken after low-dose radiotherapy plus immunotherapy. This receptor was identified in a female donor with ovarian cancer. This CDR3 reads CASSLSRLAGGHSGTDTQYF. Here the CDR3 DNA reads TGTGCCAGCAGTTTATCGAGGCTAGCGGGGGGGCATTCCGGCACAGATACGCAGTATTTT.